This TCR beta chain was obtained from a study of cytomegalovirus exposure and HLA in healthy donors. The CDR3 extends over 14 amino acids. Trimming cost V 6 bases and J 7 bases; bases outside gene matches: 8. CDR1 is SQVTM, CDR2 ANQGSEA, per germline. In the PCR, 60 Vbeta and 13 Jbeta primers were used. Clones were sequenced by immunoSEQ multiplex PCR, and TCRdb holds only the in-frame ones, with some missing. The profile shows 100,000 to 150,000 clones, approximately 84% of them singletons. This TCR derives from a boy younger than 10 in good health and CMV-seronegative. Source material: PBMCs. The V call is TRBV29-1, the J call TRBJ1-5; 11 positions match TRBD1. CDR3: CSVGTGQGDQPQHF. Written as DNA, the CDR3 is TGCAGCGTCGGTACGGGACAGGGGGACCAGCCCCAGCATTTT.